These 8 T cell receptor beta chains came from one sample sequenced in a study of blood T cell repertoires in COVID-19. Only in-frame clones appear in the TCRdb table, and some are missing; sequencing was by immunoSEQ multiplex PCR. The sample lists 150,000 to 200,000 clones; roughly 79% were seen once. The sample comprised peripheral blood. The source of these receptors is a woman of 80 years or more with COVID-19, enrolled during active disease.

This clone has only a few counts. The CDR3 loop reads CATSRDRGSYNEQFF. CDR3 in DNA: TGTGCCACCAGCAGAGACAGGGGGTCCTACAATGAGCAGTTCTTC. The chain recombines TRBV15 with TRBJ2-1; 7 bases align to TRBD1. This CDR3 comprises 15 residues. The V gene's germline CDR1 is LNHNV and CDR2 YYDKDF (reference sequence). J was trimmed by 1 base and V by 0 bases; bases with no gene match: 0.

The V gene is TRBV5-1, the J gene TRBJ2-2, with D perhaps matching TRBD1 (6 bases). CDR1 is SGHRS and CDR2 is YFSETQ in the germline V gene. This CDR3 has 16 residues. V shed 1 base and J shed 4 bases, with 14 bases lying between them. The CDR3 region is CASSLSVRGGTGELFF. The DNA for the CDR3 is TGCGCCAGCAGCTTGTCAGTCAGGGGTGGCACCGGGGAGCTGTTTTTT.

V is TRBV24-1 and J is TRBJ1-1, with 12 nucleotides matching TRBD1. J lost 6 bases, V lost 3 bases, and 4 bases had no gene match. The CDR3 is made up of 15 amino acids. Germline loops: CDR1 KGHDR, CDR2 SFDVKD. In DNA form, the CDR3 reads TGTGCCACCAGTGATGCGGGACAGGGGGCTTCTGAAGCTTTCTTT. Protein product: CATSDAGQGASEAFF.

CDR3 in amino acids: CASSQVPGSSSEKLFF. DNA for the CDR3: TGCGCCAGCAGCCAAGTCCCAGGGTCTTCGAGTGAAAAACTGTTTTTT. This chain joins TRBV4-1 and TRBJ1-4; the D gene is possibly TRBD1 (5 bases). V gave up 1 base and J gave up 7 bases, with 16 bases separating them. CDR1 and CDR2 (germline): MGHRA, YSYEKL. This CDR3 has 16 residues.

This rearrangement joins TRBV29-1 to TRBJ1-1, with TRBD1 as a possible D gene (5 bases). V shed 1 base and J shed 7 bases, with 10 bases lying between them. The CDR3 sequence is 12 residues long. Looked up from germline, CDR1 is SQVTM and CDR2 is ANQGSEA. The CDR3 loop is CSVEGGGGEAFF. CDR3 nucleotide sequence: TGCAGCGTTGAAGGGGGGGGTGGTGAAGCTTTCTTT.

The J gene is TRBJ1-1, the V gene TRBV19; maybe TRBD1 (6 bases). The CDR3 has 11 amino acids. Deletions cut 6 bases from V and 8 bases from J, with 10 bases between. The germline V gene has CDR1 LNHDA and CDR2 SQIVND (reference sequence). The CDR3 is CASSPGHEAFF. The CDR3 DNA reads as TGTGCCAGTAGCCCGGGACACGAAGCTTTCTTT. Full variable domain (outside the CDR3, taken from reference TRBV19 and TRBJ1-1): DGGITQSPKYLFRKEGQNVTLSCEQNLNHDAMYWYRQDPGQGLRLIYYSQIVNDFQKGDIAEGYSVSREKKESFPLTVTSAQKNPTAFYLCASSPGHEAFFGQGTRLTVV.

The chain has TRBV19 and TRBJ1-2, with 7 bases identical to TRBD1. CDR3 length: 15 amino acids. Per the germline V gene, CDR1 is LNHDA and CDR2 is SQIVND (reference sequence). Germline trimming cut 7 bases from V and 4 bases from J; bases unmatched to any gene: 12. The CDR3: CASKTTGMGAYGYTF. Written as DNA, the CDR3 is TGTGCCAGTAAGACGACAGGGATGGGGGCCTATGGCTACACCTTC.

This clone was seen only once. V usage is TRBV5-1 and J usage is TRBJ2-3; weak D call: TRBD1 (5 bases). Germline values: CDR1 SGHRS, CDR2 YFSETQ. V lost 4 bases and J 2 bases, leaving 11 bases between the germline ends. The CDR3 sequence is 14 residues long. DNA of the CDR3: TGCGCCAGCAGCGATGGACAACCCACAGATACGCAGTATTTT. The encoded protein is CASSDGQPTDTQYF. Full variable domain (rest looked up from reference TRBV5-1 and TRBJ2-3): KAGVTQTPRYLIKTRGQQVTLSCSPISGHRSVSWYQQTPGQGLQFLFEYFSETQRNKGNFPGRFSGRQFSNSRSEMNVSTLELGDSALYLCASSDGQPTDTQYFGPGTRLTVL.